The present entry profiles one T cell receptor (beta chain) with its context. No antigen is known for it. The V end lost 3 bases, the J end lost 5 bases, and 10 bases lay between the germline ends. The CDR3 has 13 amino acids. Germline V gene sequence: CDR1 MNHEY, CDR2 SMNVEV (reference sequence). The treatment denotes: oral pan-JAK inhibitor, 5-10 mg twice daily. PBMC-derived CD4+ and CD8+ T cells were sorted. RNA extraction was followed by reverse transcription into cDNA, which acted as the sequencing template. Here immunoSEQ multiplex PCR was the method, and the copy in TCRdb shows in-frame clones only, minus some. The profile shows about 120,000 clones, roughly 55% of them singletons. This entry comes from a study of CD8+ T cells in alopecia areata. Whole-study results and caveats: Researchers say the link of baseline CD8+ expansion to response remains uncertain, with one nonresponder.

The source was CD8+ T cells sorted from blood, collected at week 24, from a patient treated with tofacitinib. This chain joins TRBV27 and TRBJ2-5, with unresolved D. The TCR was taken from a human donor with alopecia areata. The CDR3 coding sequence is TGTGCCAGCAGTTTTCTAGGATCGGAGACCCAGTACTTC. It yields the protein CASSFLGSETQYF.